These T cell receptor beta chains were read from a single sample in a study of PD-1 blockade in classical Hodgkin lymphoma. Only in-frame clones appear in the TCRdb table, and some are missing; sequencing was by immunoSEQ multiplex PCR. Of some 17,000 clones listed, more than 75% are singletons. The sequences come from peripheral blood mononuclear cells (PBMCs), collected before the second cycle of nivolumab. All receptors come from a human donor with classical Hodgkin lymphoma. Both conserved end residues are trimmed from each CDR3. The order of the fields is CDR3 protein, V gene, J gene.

ASSLTNAELF	TRBV9	TRBJ2-2
ASRSGLAGPETQY	TRBV7-9	TRBJ2-5
ASSTDRGVNNEQF	TRBV7-3	TRBJ2-1
ASSGLPGELF	TRBV5-6	TRBJ2-2
ATKASEAF	TRBV6-1	TRBJ1-1
ASSPTLRWNTEAF	TRBV9	TRBJ1-1
ASSEAQAENEKLF	TRBV2	TRBJ1-4
ASRMDRGGNQPQH	TRBV7-8	TRBJ1-5
ASSLPYTYNEQF	TRBV7-2	TRBJ2-1
ASSLWGRTNEKLF	TRBV27	TRBJ1-4
ASSKSGTSGAPETQY	TRBV4-2	TRBJ2-5
ASSSTGTGDQTAF	TRBV28	TRBJ1-1
ASSPTTVAGNQDEQY	TRBV18	TRBJ2-7
ASSGTGHTGELF	TRBV6-1	TRBJ2-2
ASSVQGEVTDTQY	TRBV6-4	TRBJ2-3
ASSPRDRGNNEQF	TRBV7-9	TRBJ2-1
ASNGWPMNTEAF	TRBV28	TRBJ1-1
ASSQDGNSGNTIY	TRBV4-3	TRBJ1-3
ASGDREDTGELF	TRBV9	TRBJ2-2
ASKKPQDNTGELF	TRBV7-8	TRBJ2-2
ASSLGWGEQF	TRBV7-8	TRBJ2-1
ASSPGTSGDTQY	TRBV7-3	TRBJ2-3
ASSEQGEAETQY	TRBV2	TRBJ2-5
ASRTQGSNYGYT	TRBV5-4	TRBJ1-2
ASSVGVAYNSPLH	TRBV18	TRBJ1-6
ASCWEGTEFSAGELF	TRBV21-1	TRBJ2-2
ASGPAYGNTEAF	TRBV7-2	TRBJ1-1
ASSLVGGTDTQY	TRBV7-9	TRBJ2-3
ASSRQGGIYNEQF	TRBV19	TRBJ2-1
ASSEDRNQPQH	TRBV6-1	TRBJ1-5
SVLSGGSGNTIY	TRBV29-1	TRBJ1-3
ASSLATGSLFTEAF	TRBV5-1	TRBJ1-1
ASSHPIGQGGWNYEQY	TRBV19	TRBJ2-7
ASSPDRNNSPLH	TRBV18	TRBJ1-6
ASSQGDRYTGELF	TRBV4-3	TRBJ2-2
ATKLSRGGEHEQY	TRBV7-2	TRBJ2-7
ARLSRVGELF	TRBV21-1	TRBJ2-2
ASSIVVGDEQY	TRBV19	TRBJ2-7
ASSLFEDRVPQETQY	TRBV18	TRBJ2-5
ASSAIHDYEQY	TRBV25-1	TRBJ2-7
ASSVDGAGQPQH	TRBV9	TRBJ1-5
ASTFDDYGYT	TRBV5-5	TRBJ1-2
ASSDWTGGGGYT	TRBV6-1	TRBJ1-2
ASSVGEQF	TRBV9	TRBJ2-1
ASSRQGGLVYNEQF	TRBV9	TRBJ2-1
ASSRPGQGIETQY	TRBV18	TRBJ2-5
ASSLRARSGEQY	TRBV27	TRBJ2-7
ASRGTPSGNIQY	TRBV28	TRBJ2-4
ASRSDRAADTQY	TRBV7-2	TRBJ2-3
ASSSDGNTEAF	TRBV2	TRBJ1-1
ASSFQGGSYNEQF	TRBV5-7	TRBJ2-1
ASSLAGGSSYNEQF	TRBV5-4	TRBJ2-1
ASSVEGGQGTDTQY	TRBV9	TRBJ2-3
ASSPLTRKTYGYT	TRBV7-6	TRBJ1-2
ASSLAVQGHGYT	TRBV5-1	TRBJ1-2
ASSSKVDGYT	TRBV7-3	TRBJ1-2
ASSKGLAGSHNEQF	TRBV4-1	TRBJ2-1